The entry that follows covers one TCR beta chain sequence. The data were obtained in a study of blood T cell repertoires in COVID-19. Whole-study context: Whether acute or convalescent, the COVID-19 samples came from the United States, Italy and Spain.

Assay used: immunoSEQ multiplex PCR; TCRdb lists only in-frame clones, some missing. This sample yields 100,000 to 110,000 clones, of which almost 90% are seen a single time; roughly 4.6% belongs to the top ten. CDR3 length: 15 residues. The V end lost 3 bases, the J end lost 6 bases, and 17 bases lay between the germline ends. Looked up from germline, CDR1 is SGDLS and CDR2 is YYNGEE. The receptor was derived from a human donor in a cohort sampled during active COVID-19. This chain connects TRBV9 to TRBJ2-3; D not resolved. Material: peripheral blood. This CDR3 reads CASSALGSHSDTQYF. The CDR3 DNA sequence: TGTGCCAGCAGCGCTCTCGGGTCCCATTCGGATACGCAGTATTTT.